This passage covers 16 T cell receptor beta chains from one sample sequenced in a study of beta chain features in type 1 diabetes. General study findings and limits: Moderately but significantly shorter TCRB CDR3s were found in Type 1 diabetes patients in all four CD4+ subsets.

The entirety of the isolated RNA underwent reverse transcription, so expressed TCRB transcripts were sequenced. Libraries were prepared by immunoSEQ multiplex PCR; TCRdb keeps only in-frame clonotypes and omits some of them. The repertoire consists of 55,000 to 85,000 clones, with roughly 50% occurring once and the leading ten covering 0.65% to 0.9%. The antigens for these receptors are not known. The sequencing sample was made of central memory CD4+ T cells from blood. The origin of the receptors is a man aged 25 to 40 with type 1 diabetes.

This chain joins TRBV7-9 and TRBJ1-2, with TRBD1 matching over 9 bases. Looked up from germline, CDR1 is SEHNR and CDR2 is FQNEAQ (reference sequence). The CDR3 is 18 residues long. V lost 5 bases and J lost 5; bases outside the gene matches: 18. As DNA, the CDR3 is TGTGCCAGCAGCACTACTCACAACACACAACAGGGGGCTTATGGCTACACCTTC. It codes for CASSTTHNTQQGAYGYTF.

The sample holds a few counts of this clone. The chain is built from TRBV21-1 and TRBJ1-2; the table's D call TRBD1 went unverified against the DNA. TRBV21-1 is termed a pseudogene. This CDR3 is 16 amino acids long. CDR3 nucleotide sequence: TGTGCCAGCAGCAAAGTGACCTACAGGAGAAACTATGGCTACACCTTC. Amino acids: CASSKVTYRRNYGYTF.

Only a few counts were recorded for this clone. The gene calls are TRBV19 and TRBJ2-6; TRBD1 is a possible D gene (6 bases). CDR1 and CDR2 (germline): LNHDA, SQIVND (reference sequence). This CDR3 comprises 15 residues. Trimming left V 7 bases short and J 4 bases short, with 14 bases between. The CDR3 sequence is CASTIQGTGANVLTF. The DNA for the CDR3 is TGTGCCAGTACCATACAGGGAACAGGGGCCAACGTCCTGACTTTC. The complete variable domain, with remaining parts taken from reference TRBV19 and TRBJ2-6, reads DGGITQSPKYLFRKEGQNVTLSCEQNLNHDAMYWYRQDPGQGLRLIYYSQIVNDFQKGDIAEGYSVSREKKESFPLTVTSAQKNPTAFYLCASTIQGTGANVLTFGAGSRLTVL.

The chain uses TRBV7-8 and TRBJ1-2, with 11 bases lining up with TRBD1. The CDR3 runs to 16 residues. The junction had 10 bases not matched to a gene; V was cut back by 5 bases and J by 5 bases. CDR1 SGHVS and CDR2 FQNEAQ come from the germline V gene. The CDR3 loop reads CASSLRRDRGGYGYTF. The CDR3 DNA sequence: TGTGCCAGCAGCCTACGCAGGGACAGGGGGGGTTATGGCTACACCTTC.

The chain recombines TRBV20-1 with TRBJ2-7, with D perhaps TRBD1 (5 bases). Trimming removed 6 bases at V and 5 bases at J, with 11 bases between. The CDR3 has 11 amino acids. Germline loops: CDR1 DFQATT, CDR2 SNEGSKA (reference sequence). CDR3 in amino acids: CSAQGPNEQYF. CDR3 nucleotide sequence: TGCAGTGCGCAGGGTCCCAACGAGCAGTACTTC.

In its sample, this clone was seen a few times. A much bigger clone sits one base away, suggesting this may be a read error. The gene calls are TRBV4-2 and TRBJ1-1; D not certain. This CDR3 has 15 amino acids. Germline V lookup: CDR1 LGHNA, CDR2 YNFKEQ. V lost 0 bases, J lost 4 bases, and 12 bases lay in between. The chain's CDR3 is CASSQEGGRVTEAFF. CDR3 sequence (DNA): TGTGCCAGCAGCCAAGAGGGAGGTCGAGTCACTGAAGCTTTCTTT.

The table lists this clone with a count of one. Here the CDR3 DNA reads TGTGCCAGCAGTCAGAGGACAGGGGGCACTGAGCAGTTCTTC. It encodes CASSQRTGGTEQFF. The J gene is TRBJ2-1, the V gene TRBV2; 11 bases are shared with TRBD1. Germline-derived CDR1 and CDR2 are SNHLY and FYNNEI. CDR3 length equals 14 residues. The V and J ends lost 5 bases and 9 bases, in that order; junction bases with no gene match: 6.

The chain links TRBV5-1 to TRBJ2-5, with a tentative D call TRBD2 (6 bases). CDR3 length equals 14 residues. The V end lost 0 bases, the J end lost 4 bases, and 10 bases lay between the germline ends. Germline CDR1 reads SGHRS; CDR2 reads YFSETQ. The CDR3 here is CASSLGKGGETQYF. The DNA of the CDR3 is TGCGCCAGCAGCTTGGGGAAGGGAGGAGAGACCCAGTACTTC.

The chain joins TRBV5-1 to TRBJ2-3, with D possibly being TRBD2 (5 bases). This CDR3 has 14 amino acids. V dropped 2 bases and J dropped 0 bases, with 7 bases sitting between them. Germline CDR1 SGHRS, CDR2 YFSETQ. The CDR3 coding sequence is TGCGCCAGCAGCTTCGGCGGGAGCACAGATACGCAGTATTTT. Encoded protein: CASSFGGSTDTQYF. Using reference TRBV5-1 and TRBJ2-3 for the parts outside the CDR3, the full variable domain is KAGVTQTPRYLIKTRGQQVTLSCSPISGHRSVSWYQQTPGQGLQFLFEYFSETQRNKGNFPGRFSGRQFSNSRSEMNVSTLELGDSALYLCASSFGGSTDTQYFGPGTRLTVL.

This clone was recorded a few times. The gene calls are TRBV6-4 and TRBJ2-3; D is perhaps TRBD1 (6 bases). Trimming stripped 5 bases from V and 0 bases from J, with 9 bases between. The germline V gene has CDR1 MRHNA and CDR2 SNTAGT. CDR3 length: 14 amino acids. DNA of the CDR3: TGTGCCAGCAGTCCCACAGGGAGCACAGATACGCAGTATTTT. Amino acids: CASSPTGSTDTQYF.

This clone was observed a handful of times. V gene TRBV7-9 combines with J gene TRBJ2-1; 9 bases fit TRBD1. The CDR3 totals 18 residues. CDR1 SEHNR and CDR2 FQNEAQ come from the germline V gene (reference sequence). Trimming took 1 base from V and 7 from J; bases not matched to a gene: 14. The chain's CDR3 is CASSLGELFRTGVNEQFF. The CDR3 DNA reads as TGTGCCAGCAGCTTAGGGGAACTTTTTCGGACAGGGGTAAATGAGCAGTTCTTC.

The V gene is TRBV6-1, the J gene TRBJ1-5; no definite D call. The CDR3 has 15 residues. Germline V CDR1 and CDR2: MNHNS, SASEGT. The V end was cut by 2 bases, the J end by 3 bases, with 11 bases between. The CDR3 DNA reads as TGTGCCAGCAGTGAAAGCGGCAGTCTCAATCAGCCCCAGCATTTT. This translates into CASSESGSLNQPQHF.

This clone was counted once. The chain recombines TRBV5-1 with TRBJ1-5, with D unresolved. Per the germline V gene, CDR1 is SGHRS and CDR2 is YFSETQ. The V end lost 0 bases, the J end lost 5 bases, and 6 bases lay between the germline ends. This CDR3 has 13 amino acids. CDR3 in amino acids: CASSLVPDQPQHF. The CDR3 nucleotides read TGCGCCAGCAGCTTGGTCCCCGATCAGCCCCAGCATTTT.

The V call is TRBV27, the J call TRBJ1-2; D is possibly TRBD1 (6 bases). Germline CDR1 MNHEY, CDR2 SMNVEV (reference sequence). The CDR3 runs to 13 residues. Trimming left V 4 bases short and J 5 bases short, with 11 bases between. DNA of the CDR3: TGTGCCAGCAGTTCTATTGGACAGTATGGCTACACCTTC. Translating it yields CASSSIGQYGYTF.

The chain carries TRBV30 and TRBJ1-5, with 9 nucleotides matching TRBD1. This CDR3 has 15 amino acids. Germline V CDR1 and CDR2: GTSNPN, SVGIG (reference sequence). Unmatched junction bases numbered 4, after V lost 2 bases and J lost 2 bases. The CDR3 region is CAWSLRDRGNQPQHF. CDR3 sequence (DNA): TGTGCCTGGAGTCTTCGGGACAGGGGCAATCAGCCCCAGCATTTT.

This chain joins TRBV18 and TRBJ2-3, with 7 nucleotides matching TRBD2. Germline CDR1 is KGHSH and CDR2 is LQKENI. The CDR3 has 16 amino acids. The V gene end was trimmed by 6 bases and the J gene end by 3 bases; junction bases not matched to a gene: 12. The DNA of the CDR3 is TGTGCCAGCTCGACTTCGCCTCGCGGGGGAACAGATACGCAGTATTTT. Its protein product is CASSTSPRGGTDTQYF.